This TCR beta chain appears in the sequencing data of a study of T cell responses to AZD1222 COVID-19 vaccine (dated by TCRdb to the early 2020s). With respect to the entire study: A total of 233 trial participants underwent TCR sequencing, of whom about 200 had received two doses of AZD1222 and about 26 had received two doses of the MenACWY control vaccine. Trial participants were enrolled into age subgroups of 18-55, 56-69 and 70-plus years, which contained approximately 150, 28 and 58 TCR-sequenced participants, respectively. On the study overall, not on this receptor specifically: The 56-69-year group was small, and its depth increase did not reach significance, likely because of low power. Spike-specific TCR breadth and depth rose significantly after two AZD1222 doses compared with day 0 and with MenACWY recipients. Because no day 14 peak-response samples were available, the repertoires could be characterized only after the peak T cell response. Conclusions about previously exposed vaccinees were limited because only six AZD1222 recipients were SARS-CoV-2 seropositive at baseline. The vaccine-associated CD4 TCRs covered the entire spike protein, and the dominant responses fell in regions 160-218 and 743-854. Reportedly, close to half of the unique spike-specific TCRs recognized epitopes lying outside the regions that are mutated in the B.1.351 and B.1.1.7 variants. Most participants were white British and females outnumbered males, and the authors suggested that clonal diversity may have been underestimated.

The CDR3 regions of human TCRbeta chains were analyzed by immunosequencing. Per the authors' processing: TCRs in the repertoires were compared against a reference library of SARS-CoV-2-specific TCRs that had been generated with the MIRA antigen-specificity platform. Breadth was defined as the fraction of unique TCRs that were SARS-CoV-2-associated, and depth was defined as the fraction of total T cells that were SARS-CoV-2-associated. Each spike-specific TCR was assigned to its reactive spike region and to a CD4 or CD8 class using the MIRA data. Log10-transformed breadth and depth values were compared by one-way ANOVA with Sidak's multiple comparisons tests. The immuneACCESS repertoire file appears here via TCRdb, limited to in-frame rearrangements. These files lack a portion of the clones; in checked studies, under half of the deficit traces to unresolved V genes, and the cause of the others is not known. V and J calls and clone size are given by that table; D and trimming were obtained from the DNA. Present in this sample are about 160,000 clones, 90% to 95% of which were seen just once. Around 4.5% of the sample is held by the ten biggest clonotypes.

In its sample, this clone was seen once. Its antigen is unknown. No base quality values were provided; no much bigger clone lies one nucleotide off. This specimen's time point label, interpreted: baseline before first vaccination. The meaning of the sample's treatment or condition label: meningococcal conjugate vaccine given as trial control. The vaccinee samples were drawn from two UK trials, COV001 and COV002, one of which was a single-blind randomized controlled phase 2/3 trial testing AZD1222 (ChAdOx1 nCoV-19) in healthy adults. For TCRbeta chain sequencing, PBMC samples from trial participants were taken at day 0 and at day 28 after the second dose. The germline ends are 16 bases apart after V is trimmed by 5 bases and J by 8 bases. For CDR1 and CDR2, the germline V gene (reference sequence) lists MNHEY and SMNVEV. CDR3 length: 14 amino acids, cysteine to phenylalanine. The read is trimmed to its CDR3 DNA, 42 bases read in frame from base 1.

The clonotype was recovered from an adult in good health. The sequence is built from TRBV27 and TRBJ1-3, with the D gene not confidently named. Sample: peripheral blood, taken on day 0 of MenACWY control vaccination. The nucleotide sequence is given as TGTGCCAGCAGTCCAGGAGGCCAACCGCACACCATATATTTT. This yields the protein CASSPGGQPHTIYF.